This TCR beta chain was sequenced in a study of sequential checkpoint blockade in melanoma (dated by TCRdb to the late 2010s). As for the study more broadly: In a 1:1 randomization, patients received either first-line nivolumab then ipilimumab (arm A) or ipilimumab then nivolumab (arm B). Maintenance nivolumab was given following each of the two trial sequences.

The CDR3 covers 15 residues, taking in both the cysteine and the phenylalanine. Only the CDR3 portion is preserved as DNA: 45 bases, with reading frame beginning at the first base. Sequences SEHNR (CDR1) and FQNEAQ (CDR2) are obtained from the germline V gene (reference sequence). V and J are trimmed by 4 bases and 4 bases, and the gene matches miss 6 bases of the junction. The sample's treatment or condition label is to be understood as: randomized to nivolumab then ipilimumab (arm A) or the reverse (arm B). None of the trial patients had been given prior DNA-damaging chemotherapy. Thawed PBMCs were sorted on a FACS Aria II flow cytometer to isolate live CD3+CD8+ cells negative for CD19 and CD56. CheckMate 064, a randomized, open-label phase II trial of sequential checkpoint blockade, was the source of the samples, all of which came from patients with melanoma. Peripheral blood mononuclear cells were obtained through leukapheresis, purified using Ficoll-Paque, and frozen in human serum containing approximately 9.5% DMSO. Immediately after sorting, the purity of sorted blood CD3+CD8+ cells was verified to be >95%, after which DNA was extracted.

Findings and caveats that apply to the study as a whole: The response-prediction model combining TCR metrics and mutation burden needs validation in larger, independent patient cohorts.

TCRbeta CDR3 regions were immunosequenced from genomic DNA with the immunoSEQ Assay. Before high-throughput sequencing, genomic DNA was amplified using bias-controlled multiplex PCR. Turning to the authors' computational methods: To quantify the absolute abundance of each unique TCRbeta CDR3 region, the sequences were collapsed and filtered. Clonality was defined as 1 minus Pielou's evenness and was calculated using productive rearrangements only. A previously published method was used to identify clones whose frequencies were significantly greater in on-treatment samples than in baseline samples. Held by TCRdb, this immuneACCESS table contains in-frame sequences only and omits some clones. Under half of the omission traces to an unresolved V gene where checked; the cause of the rest is unknown. For V, J and clone size, that table is used; D and trimming come from the DNA. The sample data list 35,000 to 40,000 clones, and 75% to 90% of these were observed just once. The top ten clonotypes cover around 12% of the sample.

Judged by its sample share, this clone qualifies as medium-sized (0.01 to 0.1%). The antigen it binds to is not known. Base qualities are not recorded, but no much larger clone differs from it by a single base. The receptor comes from a human donor with melanoma. The specimen comprised CD8+ T cells sorted from blood (inferred from file names), sampled from a patient given nivolumab and ipilimumab in sequence. The V and J genes are TRBV7-9 and TRBJ1-4; the central 7 bases match TRBD1. The DNA is as follows: TGTGCCAGCAGCTCCCGGGACAGCTATAATGAAAAACTGTTTTTT. It codes for CASSSRDSYNEKLFF.